This T cell receptor (beta chain) originates from a study of cytomegalovirus exposure and HLA in healthy donors listed by TCRdb under 2017. General notes on the study: An earlier analysis of approximately 640 of the donors reported about 250 Gb of sequence data and 117 million unique TCR beta sequences from 150 million to 200 million T cells. Class I and class II HLA loci were covered by the typing at four-digit resolution. A later genetic analysis used genome-wide SNP genotypes for about three fifths of the roughly 700 donors, treating that subset as a discovery cohort. On average, over 200,000 unique TCR beta nucleotide sequences were sequenced per donor among a few hundred genotyped donors of the cohort, with about 19% of those sequences being non-productive. Besides the first cohort of around 670 subjects, a separate validation cohort made up of 120 different subjects was used. Because of strong linkage in the cohort, a handful of DR-DQ haplotypes were treated as single units for association and clustering. Typing coverage varied by locus: roughly 620-640 donors for A, B, C, DRB1 and DQB1; roughly 560 for DQA1; over 600 for DPA1; approximately 490 for DPB1. A later analysis re-examined previously published TCR beta repertoires from 610 or so donors and added high-resolution HLA genotyping to investigate patterns of TCR occurrence. In the later analysis, no new phenotypic data were used to find candidate immune exposures; instead, reliance was placed on TCR beta sequences and their occurrence across donors. The study combined high-throughput TCR immunosequencing, statistical association of individual TCRs with disease status, and machine learning to predict cytomegalovirus infection status. An early release that covered roughly 600 HLA-typed donors contained approximately 300 gigabases of sequencing data and 80 million or so unique TCR sequences. Of the roughly 400 genotyped donors, 65% to 90% fell in the genetic ancestry cluster associated with self-reported Caucasian donors. The study used immunosequencing to profile the T cell repertoires of some 600 subjects and linked those repertoires to cytomegalovirus serostatus. Donor age, sex, ethnicity and CMV serostatus were compiled alongside the repertoire data. All discovery cohort repertoires had been generated using a single sequencing platform. In an earlier analysis of roughly 600 of the donors, high-throughput TCR beta sequencing was used to judge whether each TCR beta V gene segment behaved as functional or pseudogenic. The study aimed to test whether cataloging public T cell receptors could reveal signatures of past pathogen exposure. The paper as a whole reports these results and caveats: According to the authors, the approach could potentially be generalized to other disease states and immunological phenotypes. The classifier was reported to diagnose cytomegalovirus status with high specificity and sensitivity in both the original cohort and the validation cohort. Linkage disequilibrium might explain the correlated functional status among segregating V segments, but an unknown experimental factor could not be excluded. In a later analysis, HLA-associated TCR beta chains were found to be more clonally expanded and to have lower generation probabilities than equally common non-associated chains. Roughly uniform sequencing depth across donors was assumed in presence/absence analyses, although this assumption may not hold. According to a later analysis, parvovirus B19, influenza, CMV and Epstein-Barr virus appeared linked to several top co-occurrence clusters. A total of 150 or so TCR beta chains were listed by the study as associated with cytomegalovirus. Most TCR sequences were seen in very few donors, while some public TCRs were found in many individuals. At a false discovery rate of 0.05, a later analysis linked roughly 17,000 TCR beta sequences to specific HLA alleles. According to a later genetic analysis, donors in an Asian-associated ancestry cluster had fewer N-insertions in productive TCRs than the approximately 700-donor mean. A cluster of highly shared sequence variants was judged likely to represent a technical artifact of the sequencing pipeline. An earlier analysis of around 500 of the donors showed that most TCR beta V segments appeared in productive rearrangements either about 90% or about 30% of the time, which broadly matched IMGT annotations. In a later analysis, the rate of TCR association differed among HLA loci, with DRB1 alleles having the most associated TCRs and HLA-C alleles having the fewest. Immune exposure information for the cohort was limited to CMV serostatus. An association between a missense DCLRE1C variant and V-gene and J-gene trimming of TCR beta chains was found in a later genetic analysis and replicated in an independent cohort. HLA typing was unavailable for some donors at each locus, so association tests used only the typed subset. According to a later analysis, most CMV-associated TCR beta chains appeared to be HLA-restricted, and the HLA associations seemed to be driven largely by CMV exposure. A further reported finding was that TCR beta sequences accurately predicted the HLA-A and HLA-B alleles for most subjects in the first cohort. Because counts were too low, under 20 rarely observed V segments, including chromosome 9 orphons, were left out of the earlier analysis of 500 to 750 of the donors. When HLA alleles, especially DR and DQ, strongly co-occurred, attributing TCR associations to individual alleles was difficult. Some IMGT-functional V segments, including TRBV6-2 and TRBV6-3, could not be distinguished by the 87-base-pair reads and were therefore excluded. This cohort had only TCR beta chains sequenced, and the lack of alpha or paired-chain data limited which features could be detected. Three of the identified cytomegalovirus-associated TCR beta chains were confirmed in vitro to be specific for cytomegalovirus antigens.

Library preparation was by the immunoSEQ multiplex PCR assay. A mixture of 60 forward primers for TCR Vbeta segments and 13 reverse primers for TCR Jbeta segments was used in the multiplex PCR. Amplification of the CDR3 region of rearranged TCR beta genes was performed with a multiplex PCR assay on genomic DNA. The amplified TCR beta libraries were sequenced on the Illumina HiSeq System as 87-base-pair reads. From the authors' description of their analysis: A later analysis counted about 76 million unique TCR beta chains across the 550 to 750 repertoires, and around 9.9 million of these chains were shared by at least two donors. Raw reads were error-corrected and collapsed into unique sequences by a nearest-neighbor algorithm in which closely related sequences were merged to remove PCR and sequencing errors. To assign V, D and J gene segments, CDR3 sequences were aligned to IMGT reference sequences. For a sequence to be retained, at least a six-nucleotide match to both a V gene segment and a J gene segment was required. Rearrangements were classified as productive when the CDR3 lacked stop codons and remained in frame with V and J, and all other rearrangements were classified as non-productive. CDR3 was defined by IMGT convention, running from the second conserved V-encoded cysteine to the conserved J-encoded phenylalanine. The earlier analysis of about 590 of the donors excluded sequences that lacked an unambiguous match to a single V gene segment. In an earlier analysis of some 590 of the donors, V segments were called functional above 56.7% productive rearrangements and were called segregating when the between-donor standard deviation exceeded 5%. To diagnose cytomegalovirus status from the catalog of TCR beta chain sequences, a statistical classification framework was built. V and J gene assignment, in a later analysis, came from comparing TCR nucleotide sequences with IMGT/GENE-DB human TR gene sequences. In a later analysis, CDR3 sequences and most-parsimonious VDJ recombination scenarios were assigned using the TCRdist pipeline. A later analysis defined each TCR beta chain by its CDR3 amino acid sequence plus V-gene family, and excluded reads lacking a unique V-gene family. A later analysis removed several hundred highly shared, low-generation-probability nucleotide sequences to deal with suspected cross-contamination and a sequencing artifact. For each public chain, a later analysis derived a clonal expansion index from normalized ranks of inferred template counts within each repertoire. A later analysis computed generation probabilities with a VDJ recombination model fitted to out-of-frame rearrangements, and checked the results against IGoR. Hypergeometric tests were used in a later analysis to score TCR-TCR, TCR-HLA and TCR-CMV co-occurrence, with a repertoire-size bias correction applied to the TCR pairs. To estimate false discovery rates, a later analysis permuted the HLA or CMV assignments 20 times. In a later analysis, co-occurring TCRs were grouped using DBSCAN, with TCRdist sequence similarity added in when clustering inside HLA-allele-positive subsets. Co-occurrence clustering excluded repertoires with fewer than 30,000 or more than 120,000 public chains, plus five with anomalous nucleotide sharing. TCRdb carries this immuneACCESS record with in-frame sequences only. Its versions omit some clonotypes, under half of them owing to an unresolved V gene in the studies checked, with the rest unexplained. V, J and clone size derive from that table, while D and trimming were established from the DNA sequence. Within this sample are around 150,000 clones, with 70% to 85% of them counted one time only. The ten largest clones represent 3.7% of the sample.

V is pruned by 3 bases and J by 6 bases, leaving 2 bases of the junction without a gene match. The CDR3 starts with the cysteine, ends with the phenylalanine, and has 14 residues. Of the read, only the CDR3 DNA is kept; its 42 bases are in frame from base 1. The germline V gene yields MNHEY for CDR1 and SVGAGI for CDR2. Comment on this clone: The specificity of this receptor is unknown. No qualities accompany the bases; no much larger clone lies one base away.

The cohort consisted of approximately 670 healthy bone marrow donors. All cohort members were sampled while nominally healthy, although unrecorded immune exposures were likely present. The donor was CMV seropositive and belonged to the group of 250 to 350 seropositive cohort members. Every donor gave a peripheral blood sample, and the peripheral blood mononuclear cells from that sample were used for TCR beta sequencing. Genomic DNA extraction from the blood cell samples was performed with the Qiagen DNeasy Blood Extraction Kit. This chain joins TRBV6-5 to TRBJ2-1; TRBD2 lines up with 10 middle nucleotides. The clonotype originates from a man aged 25-45 years in good health and CMV-seropositive. The sample comprised PBMCs. The CDR3 has the sequence CASSYLAGVNEQFF. The nucleotides read TGTGCCAGCAGTTATCTAGCGGGGGTCAATGAGCAGTTCTTC.